The 27 T cell receptor beta chains given below trace back to one sample, sequenced in a study of cytomegalovirus exposure and HLA in healthy donors. Method: immunoSEQ multiplex PCR; TCRdb's copy keeps in-frame clones and lacks some. The sample holds 250,000 to 400,000 clones, roughly 88% seen once. What was sequenced was PBMCs. These TCRs come from a man aged 25-45 years in good health and CMV-seronegative.

V gene TRBV6-5 combines with J gene TRBJ1-4; TRBD1 might be the D (5 bases). CDR3 size: 13 residues. Germline V gene sequence: CDR1 MNHEY, CDR2 SVGAGI. V shed 8 bases and J shed 5 bases, with 12 bases lying between them. CDR3 protein: CASGTGENEKLFF. The CDR3 DNA sequence: TGTGCCAGCGGGACGGGGGAGAATGAAAAACTGTTTTTT.

The chain recombines TRBV5-4 with TRBJ1-1; 10 bases match TRBD1. Germline-derived CDR1 and CDR2 are SGHNT and YYREEE (reference sequence). With V trimmed by 6 bases and J by 4 bases, 3 bases remained unmatched. The CDR3 totals 13 residues. This chain's CDR3 is CASTWDRGTEAFF. In nucleotides, the CDR3 is TGTGCCAGCACCTGGGACAGGGGCACTGAAGCTTTCTTT.

This clone was counted between two and nine times. The CDR3 sequence is CASSSPLGQPPHPSNEQFF. CDR3 DNA sequence: TGCGCCAGCAGCTCCCCCTTGGGACAGCCCCCTCACCCCTCCAATGAGCAGTTCTTC. This sequence joins TRBV5-1 and TRBJ2-1; 7 nucleotides align to TRBD1. The CDR3 runs to 19 residues. Germline CDR1 SGHRS, CDR2 YFSETQ. The V and J ends lost 3 bases and 6 bases, in that order; junction bases with no gene match: 21.

The rearrangement links TRBV2 to TRBJ2-7; 12 bases map to TRBD2. The junction had 4 bases not matched to a gene; V was cut back by 3 bases and J by 7 bases. The CDR3 consists of 14 residues. Germline loops: CDR1 SNHLY, CDR2 FYNNEI. The chain's CDR3 is CASSDLAGGPEQYF. Here the CDR3 DNA reads TGTGCCAGCAGTGATCTAGCGGGGGGGCCTGAGCAGTACTTC.

The chain carries TRBV4-1 and TRBJ1-5, with unresolved D. The V gene lost 4 bases and the J gene lost 8 bases, with 9 bases spanning the gap. The germline gives CDR1 MGHRA, CDR2 YSYEKL. This CDR3 spans 12 amino acids. CDR3 DNA sequence: TGCGCCAGCAGCCCCCCCGGAGAGCCCCAGCATTTT. It is translated as CASSPPGEPQHF.

The chain has TRBV7-9 and TRBJ1-2; tentatively, D is TRBD1 (5 bases). Trimming took 2 bases from V and 4 from J, leaving 8 bases between them. Germline lookup yields CDR1 SEHNR and CDR2 FQNEAQ (reference sequence). This CDR3 is 13 amino acids long. In nucleotides, the CDR3 is TGTGCCAGCAGCTTACTCGGGGGCTATGGCTACACCTTC. Residues: CASSLLGGYGYTF.

The CDR3 protein is CASSPIRGRKQETQYF. As DNA, the CDR3 is TGTGCCAGCTCACCCATCAGGGGACGAAAACAAGAGACCCAGTACTTC. J is TRBJ2-5 and V is TRBV18, with D possibly TRBD1 on 6 matching bases. The CDR3 length is 16 residues. Trimming took 3 bases from V and 2 from J, leaving 16 bases between them. From germline, CDR1 is KGHSH and CDR2 LQKENI.

This clone was seen only once. This sequence joins TRBV5-4 and TRBJ2-6; D is undetermined. The CDR3 contains 15 residues. The germline V and J ends were trimmed by 0 bases and 0 bases, with 4 bases remaining between them. CDR1 and CDR2 (germline): SGHNT, YYREEE (reference sequence). The CDR3 reads CASSLAGSGANVLTF. CDR3 DNA: TGTGCCAGCAGCTTGGCAGGCTCTGGGGCCAACGTCCTGACTTTC.

This clone was seen a single time. The V and J genes are TRBV13 and TRBJ2-3; perhaps TRBD2 as D (5 bases). There are 14 residues in the CDR3. V lost 3 bases to trimming and J lost 2 bases, with 9 bases between them. Germline V gene lookup returns CDR1 PRHDT and CDR2 FYEKMQ (reference sequence). The CDR3 protein is CASSFGADTDTQYF. Written as DNA, the CDR3 is TGTGCCAGCAGCTTCGGAGCGGACACAGATACGCAGTATTTT.

The chain joins TRBV5-4 to TRBJ1-1, with D unclear. The length of the CDR3 is 12 residues. Trimming left V 0 bases short and J 3 bases short, with 3 bases between. Per the germline V gene, CDR1 is SGHNT and CDR2 is YYREEE (reference sequence). The CDR3: CASSLDYTEAFF. CDR3 coding DNA: TGTGCCAGCAGCTTGGACTACACTGAAGCTTTCTTT.

V and J are TRBV29-1 and TRBJ2-3, with D possibly TRBD2 on 5 matching bases. The ends were cut back, 8 bases at V and 3 bases at J, with 12 bases in the middle. This CDR3 comprises 12 residues. The germline V gene has CDR1 SQVTM and CDR2 ANQGSEA. The CDR3 nucleotides are TGCAGCCTCCTCGGAGGTACAGATACGCAGTATTTT. It translates to CSLLGGTDTQYF.

CDR3: CASSLGGAGQETQYF. Here the CDR3 DNA reads TGCGCCAGCAGCTTGGGCGGGGCAGGCCAAGAGACCCAGTACTTC. The gene calls are TRBV5-1 and TRBJ2-5; maybe TRBD2 (6 bases). The CDR3 has 15 residues. Germline values: CDR1 SGHRS, CDR2 YFSETQ. V was trimmed by 0 bases and J by 1 base, leaving 10 bases between them.

The sample holds one count of this clone. This sequence joins TRBV19 and TRBJ2-2; TRBD1 aligns across 7 bases. Losses at the gene ends were 2 bases for V and 3 bases for J; bases not matched to a gene: 6. The CDR3 runs to 16 residues. CDR1 and CDR2 from the germline V gene are LNHDA and SQIVND (reference sequence). The CDR3 is CASSIRGLVDTGELFF. Here the CDR3 DNA reads TGTGCCAGTAGTATAAGGGGGCTGGTTGACACCGGGGAGCTGTTTTTT.

The genes are TRBV7-2 and TRBJ2-7; 7 nucleotides align to TRBD2. The CDR3 consists of 14 residues. V lost 1 base and J lost 4; bases outside the gene matches: 4. The germline V gene has CDR1 SGHTA and CDR2 FQGNSA. The CDR3 coding sequence is TGTGCCAGCAGCTTAGACGGGGGGATGTACGAGCAGTACTTC. It specifies CASSLDGGMYEQYF.

The V call is TRBV5-1, the J call TRBJ2-7, with D uncertain. V was pared by 6 bases and J by 0 bases, with 7 bases between. This CDR3 has 12 amino acids. The germline CDR1 and CDR2 sequences are SGHRS and YFSETQ. The chain's CDR3 is CASNGDSYEQYF. The CDR3 bases are TGCGCCAGCAACGGTGACTCCTACGAGCAGTACTTC. Combining the CDR3 with reference TRBV5-1 and TRBJ2-7 gives the whole variable domain KAGVTQTPRYLIKTRGQQVTLSCSPISGHRSVSWYQQTPGQGLQFLFEYFSETQRNKGNFPGRFSGRQFSNSRSEMNVSTLELGDSALYLCASNGDSYEQYFGPGTRLTVT.

The chain links TRBV18 to TRBJ2-3; no firm D call. Trimming shortened V by 3 bases and J by 3 bases, and 10 bases separated the two germline ends. The CDR3 totals 14 residues. Germline assignment: CDR1 KGHSH and CDR2 LQKENI. The CDR3, as DNA: TGTGCCAGCTCACCTGGGCTTCCGACAGATACGCAGTATTTT. Translating it yields CASSPGLPTDTQYF. Combining the CDR3 with reference TRBV18 and TRBJ2-3 gives the whole variable domain NAGVMQNPRHLVRRRGQEARLRCSPMKGHSHVYWYRQLPEEGLKFMVYLQKENIIDESGMPKERFSAEFPKEGPSILRIQQVVRGDSAAYFCASSPGLPTDTQYFGPGTRLTVL.

V is TRBV18 and J is TRBJ2-7, with 9 positions matching TRBD2. V was pared by 3 bases and J by 3 bases, with 9 bases of the junction left unmatched. The CDR3 covers 16 residues. Germline V gene sequence: CDR1 KGHSH, CDR2 LQKENI. The CDR3 DNA reads TGTGCCAGCTCACCTATGTCCTATAGCGGGGGCTACGAGCAGTACTTC. The encoded protein is CASSPMSYSGGYEQYF.

This chain connects TRBV27 to TRBJ2-5; 10 bases map to TRBD1. V lost 6 bases and J lost 7; bases outside the gene matches: 8. The CDR3 contains 14 residues. Per the germline V gene, CDR1 is MNHEY and CDR2 is SMNVEV (reference sequence). CDR3 residues: CASSTGTGAGTQYF. Here the CDR3 DNA reads TGTGCCAGCAGCACCGGGACAGGGGCAGGGACCCAGTACTTC.

V is TRBV5-6 and J is TRBJ1-1; 7 bases align to TRBD1. The germline V gene encodes CDR1 SGHDT and CDR2 YYEEEE. V lost 5 bases to trimming and J lost 3 bases; unmatched junction nucleotides: 13. The CDR3 loop spans 16 amino acids. The CDR3 sequence is CASSRILTGIHTEAFF. CDR3 coding DNA: TGTGCCAGCAGTCGGATTTTGACAGGGATCCACACTGAAGCTTTCTTT.

This chain links TRBV11-2 with TRBJ1-1; D possibly corresponds to TRBD1 (6 bases). Trimming left V 5 bases short and J 0 bases short, with 13 bases between. Germline V lookup: CDR1 SGHAT, CDR2 FQNNGV. The CDR3 has 15 residues. The CDR3 loop is CASSPRGRLNTEAFF. The CDR3 nucleotides read TGTGCCAGCAGCCCCAGGGGACGCTTGAACACTGAAGCTTTCTTT.

V gene TRBV29-1 combines with J gene TRBJ1-2; 7 positions agree with TRBD1. Germline V gene sequence: CDR1 SQVTM, CDR2 ANQGSEA. This CDR3 has 13 amino acids. Trimming took 6 bases from V and 8 from J; bases not matched to a gene: 12. The CDR3 bases are TGCAGCGTGACCGGGACAGATTTAAGGGGCTACACCTTC. Translated, it gives CSVTGTDLRGYTF.

The chain joins TRBV19 to TRBJ1-5; tentative D call: TRBD1 (5 bases). This CDR3 spans 15 amino acids. V dropped 3 bases and J dropped 0 bases, with 9 bases sitting between them. Germline-derived CDR1 and CDR2 are LNHDA and SQIVND (reference sequence). The CDR3 DNA reads as TGTGCCAGTAGTATTTGGACAAGTAGCAATCAGCCCCAGCATTTT. Amino acids: CASSIWTSSNQPQHF.

The gene calls are TRBV9 and TRBJ2-5; TRBD2 matches 15 bases. V gave up 2 bases and J gave up 4 bases; unmatched junction bases: 3. Per germline, CDR1 SGDLS and CDR2 YYNGEE. CDR3 size: 16 residues. The CDR3 reads CASSVGLAGGRETQYF. Here the CDR3 DNA reads TGTGCCAGCAGCGTTGGACTAGCGGGGGGGCGAGAGACCCAGTACTTC.

The rearrangement joins TRBV6-5 to TRBJ1-3; D uncertain. Trimming removed 6 bases from V and 4 bases from J, with 4 bases in between. The germline gives CDR1 MNHEY, CDR2 SVGAGI. CDR3 length: 11 amino acids. Here the CDR3 reads CASSFGNTIYF. The CDR3 nucleotides are TGTGCCAGCAGCTTCGGAAACACCATATATTTT.

As regards this clone: The junction shows a germline mismatch at one end, possibly a read error. The V and J genes are TRBV27 and TRBJ1-2, with TRBD1 as a possible D gene (6 bases). The CDR3 is 13 residues long. In germline, CDR1 is MNHEY, CDR2 SMNVEV (reference sequence). The CDR3 sequence is CASRRTANYGHTF. The CDR3 coding sequence is TGTGCCAGCAGGAGGACAGCTAACTATGGCCACACCTTC.

The chain employs TRBV11-2 and TRBJ2-7; 8 nucleotides align to TRBD2. V was clipped by 5 bases and J by 6 bases; unmatched bases: 15. The CDR3 runs 16 residues. From germline, CDR1 is SGHAT and CDR2 FQNNGV. CDR3 amino acids: CASSLWGSGASSEQYF. CDR3 nucleotides: TGTGCCAGCAGCCTATGGGGTAGCGGGGCATCTAGCGAGCAGTACTTC.

The chain links TRBV7-9 to TRBJ2-3; weak D call: TRBD1 (5 bases). The germline V gene encodes CDR1 SEHNR and CDR2 FQNEAQ (reference sequence). This CDR3 has 12 residues. V was pared by 2 bases and J by 10 bases, with 10 bases between. CDR3 sequence: CASSLSQGSQYF. The CDR3 region has the DNA TGTGCCAGCAGCTTAAGTCAGGGATCGCAGTATTTT. The full variable domain, its missing parts supplied by reference TRBV7-9 and TRBJ2-3, is DTGVSQNPRHKITKRGQNVTFRCDPISEHNRLYWYRQTLGQGPEFLTYFQNEAQLEKSRLLSDRFSAERPKGSFSTLEIQRTEQGDSAMYLCASSLSQGSQYFGPGTRLTVL.